The T cell receptor beta chain described here comes from a study of T-cell reconstitution after alpha-beta-depleted transplantation in children. This clonotype appeared many times. Unique molecular identifiers were incorporated into the prepared TCRbeta library. MiXCR, run by TCRdb on the PCR reads, gives a single entry per CDR3 protein. The sample carries a few hundred thousand distinct CDR3 sequences, approximately 6.9% recorded once. The CDR3 sequence is 17 residues long. CDR1 and CDR2 (germline): SQVTM, ANQGSEA. J gave up 4 bases and V 5 bases, and 17 bases lay outside the gene matches. The source was PBMCs, collected before TCRalphabeta/CD19-depleted stem cell transplant. The chain links TRBV29-1 to TRBJ1-2; TRBD1 matches at 9 bases. The receptor comes from a boy aged 2 to 10 with acute lymphoblastic leukemia, due to receive a stem cell transplant. The CDR3 DNA reads TGCAGCGTTACCAGGGAACCGGGACAGGGTCAGGGCTATGGCTACACCTTC. This encodes CSVTREPGQGQGYGYTF.